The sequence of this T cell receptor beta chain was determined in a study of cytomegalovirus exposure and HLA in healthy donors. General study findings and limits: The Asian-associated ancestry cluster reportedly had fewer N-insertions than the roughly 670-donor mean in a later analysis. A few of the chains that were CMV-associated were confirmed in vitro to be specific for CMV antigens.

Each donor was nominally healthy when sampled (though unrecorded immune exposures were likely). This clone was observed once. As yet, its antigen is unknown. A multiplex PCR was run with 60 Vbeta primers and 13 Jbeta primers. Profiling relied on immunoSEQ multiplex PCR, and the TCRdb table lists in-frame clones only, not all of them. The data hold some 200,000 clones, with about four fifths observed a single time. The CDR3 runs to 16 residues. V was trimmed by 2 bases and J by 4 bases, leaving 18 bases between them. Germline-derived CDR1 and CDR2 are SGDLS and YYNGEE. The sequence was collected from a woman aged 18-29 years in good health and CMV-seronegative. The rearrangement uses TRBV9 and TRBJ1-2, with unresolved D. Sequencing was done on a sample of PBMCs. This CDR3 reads CASSVVPEGLSYGYTF. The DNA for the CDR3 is TGTGCCAGCAGCGTTGTTCCCGAGGGCCTAAGCTATGGCTACACCTTC.